This TCR beta chain is drawn from a study of regulatory T cells in long-lasting Graves disease. Time point of the sample: newly diagnosed GD, antithyroid drugs for less than 3 months. RNA from PBMCs was the source of the TCR library. Per germline, CDR1 SGHNT and CDR2 YYREEE (reference sequence). This CDR3 is built from 16 residues. The V gene end was trimmed by 3 bases and the J gene end by 0 bases; junction bases not matched to a gene: 1. Library construction for TCR beta used iRepertoire HTBI primers and Arm-PCR of CDR3 regions. TCRdb re-called the multiplex PCR reads through MiXCR, storing one row per CDR3 protein. The repertoire includes approximately 400,000 distinct CDR3 sequences, 15% of them detected once, and approximately 7.8% sits in the top ten. These sequences were also reported in another study, on T cells in Graves' hyperthyroidism and ophthalmopathy.

The genes are TRBV5-4 and TRBJ2-3; 13 nucleotides match TRBD2. Source: peripheral blood mononuclear cells (PBMCs), taken at new diagnosis, from a patient treated with antithyroid drugs. This receptor was obtained from a woman between 35 and 50 years old with Graves disease. This chain's CDR3 is CASSWGLAGSTDTQYF. CDR3 in DNA: TGTGCCAGCAGCTGGGGACTAGCGGGAAGCACAGATACGCAGTATTTT.